This record looks at one TCR beta chain sequence and its context. The sample belongs to a study of blood T cell repertoires in COVID-19. Overall study: There were acute and convalescent COVID-19 samples, and they came from the United States, Italy and Spain. PBMCs, B-cell-depleted T cells, or T cells were the source of the cDNA or gDNA that made up the material.

This CDR3 has 15 amino acids. The V and J ends lost 4 bases and 0 bases respectively, with 14 bases between them. Germline assignment: CDR1 SGHNT and CDR2 YYREEE (reference sequence). Original analysis: Scientists estimated how many nucleated cells there were by amplifying reference gene primers. The data were produced by immunoSEQ multiplex PCR, yet TCRdb's version contains in-frame clones alone and is incomplete. V and J calls and clone size are those listed in that table; D and trimming were worked out from the DNA. The table shows 380,000 or so clones, with more than 80% occurring only once. The chain carries TRBV5-4 and TRBJ2-7; possible D gene TRBD1, 5 bases. This TCR derives from a man aged 40-49 years with acute or convalescent COVID-19. The sample consisted of peripheral blood. The CDR3 coding sequence is TGTGCCAGCAGCAGAACAGGCGATTACTCCTACGAGCAGTACTTC. It translates to CASSRTGDYSYEQYF. The complete variable domain, with remaining parts taken from reference TRBV5-4 and TRBJ2-7, reads ETGVTQSPTHLIKTRGQQVTLRCSSQSGHNTVSWYQQALGQGPQFIFQYYREEENGRGNFPPRFSGLQFPNYSSELNVNALELDDSALYLCASSRTGDYSYEQYFGPGTRLTVT.